Shown below are 18 T cell receptor beta chains from a single sample sequenced in a study of T cells expressing NK-cell markers. For each CDR3 protein, TCRdb gives one entry from its re-call of the 5' RACE reads, without DNA. This listing includes about 110,000 distinct CDR3 sequences. The sequencing sample was made of blood T cells: a sorted CD56 or NKG2C T cell subset, CD4+ or CD8+ T cells, or bulk PBMC T cells (not recorded which). The receptors here all came from a woman between 18 and 70 years old in good health.

CDR3 residues: CASSLNQETQYF. The chain couples TRBV12-3 or TRBV12-4 to TRBJ2-5. The CDR3 is 12 residues long.

The chain employs TRBV11-2 and TRBJ2-3; lacking DNA, the TRBD1 call made by TCRdb goes unchecked. Germline CDR1 and CDR2: SGHAT and FQNNGV. The CDR3 sequence is 16 residues long. The CDR3 is CASSLGEGTITDTQYF.

This rearrangement joins TRBV12-3 or TRBV12-4 to TRBJ2-5; without DNA, the TCRdb call of TRBD2 cannot be checked. The CDR3 length is 16 residues. CDR3 sequence: CASTPGLAGGSETQYF.

V and J are TRBV4-2 and TRBJ2-3. The CDR3 is 15 residues long. Germline-derived CDR1 and CDR2 are LGHNA and YNFKEQ. CDR3 protein: CASSQEWDAEDTQYF.

The J gene is TRBJ2-1, the V gene TRBV11-2; absent DNA, TCRdb's TRBD2 call cannot be checked. The CDR3 sequence is 19 residues long. Looked up from germline, CDR1 is SGHAT and CDR2 is FQNNGV. The CDR3 reads CASSPLAGVQTPSYNEQFF.

V usage is TRBV5-3 and J usage is TRBJ2-1; TCRdb reports TRBD1, a call that lacks DNA to check it against. TRBV5-3 is recorded as an ORF, its role being uncertain. CDR3 length: 17 amino acids. CDR3 in amino acids: CARSLGAPFSSYNEQFF.

V and J are TRBV19 and TRBJ1-5; without DNA, the TCRdb call of TRBD1 cannot be checked. Germline values: CDR1 LNHDA, CDR2 SQIVND (reference sequence). The CDR3 spans 13 residues. The CDR3 here is CAIGTGVNQPQHF.

The V call is TRBV27, the J call TRBJ2-2. This CDR3 spans 12 amino acids. Germline-derived CDR1 and CDR2 are MNHEY and SMNVEV (reference sequence). This chain's CDR3 is CASSLKVGELFF.

The CDR3 spells CATTGTGGEQYF. This chain links TRBV28 with TRBJ2-7; TCRdb's D gene call, TRBD1, goes unchecked for lack of DNA. Germline V gene lookup returns CDR1 MDHEN and CDR2 SYDVKM. The CDR3 consists of 12 residues.

J is TRBJ1-1 and V is TRBV6-2 or TRBV6-3. This CDR3 spans 18 amino acids. Per germline, CDR1 MNHEY and CDR2 SVGEGT. The CDR3 here is CASSHLYLTHAPGGEAFF.

V gene TRBV30 combines with J gene TRBJ2-1. This CDR3 comprises 14 residues. Germline values: CDR1 GTSNPN, CDR2 SVGIG (reference sequence). The CDR3 reads CAWSGNDNFNEQFF.

The chain joins TRBV6-5 to TRBJ1-2. This CDR3 region has 14 residues. Per germline, CDR1 MNHEY and CDR2 SVGAGI. The CDR3 sequence: CASSYSPGPYGYTF.

The V gene is TRBV6-2 or TRBV6-3, the J gene TRBJ1-1. The CDR3 spans 11 residues. Germline CDR1 reads MNHEY; CDR2 reads SVGEGT. CDR3 in amino acids: CASRRWEEAFF.

This sequence joins TRBV20-1 and TRBJ2-7; TCRdb designates TRBD2, a call that cannot be tested without DNA. There are 13 residues in the CDR3. The V gene's germline CDR1 is DFQATT and CDR2 SNEGSKA (reference sequence). CDR3 protein: CSAGTSAVYEQYF.

The chain uses TRBV12-3 or TRBV12-4 and TRBJ2-1; TCRdb gives TRBD2 as the D gene, but with no DNA this cannot be confirmed. The CDR3 is made up of 14 amino acids. This chain's CDR3 is CASTSFEASSEQFF.

The chain carries TRBV24-1 and TRBJ1-2; TCRdb names TRBD1, which stays unverified in the absence of DNA. CDR3 length: 17 amino acids. Germline CDR1 KGHDR, CDR2 SFDVKD. CDR3: CATSDAGTGSPNYGYTF.

The genes are TRBV27 and TRBJ2-7; TCRdb's assignment of TRBD1 cannot be checked, as there is no DNA. Germline loops: CDR1 MNHEY, CDR2 SMNVEV (reference sequence). The CDR3 consists of 16 residues. The CDR3 sequence: CASSSQTGGTTYEQYF.

The chain carries TRBV7-2 and TRBJ2-1; TCRdb gives TRBD2 as the D gene, but with no DNA this cannot be confirmed. Per the germline V gene, CDR1 is SGHTA and CDR2 is FQGNSA. The CDR3 is made up of 15 amino acids. The CDR3 sequence is CASIPWAGGLGEQFF.